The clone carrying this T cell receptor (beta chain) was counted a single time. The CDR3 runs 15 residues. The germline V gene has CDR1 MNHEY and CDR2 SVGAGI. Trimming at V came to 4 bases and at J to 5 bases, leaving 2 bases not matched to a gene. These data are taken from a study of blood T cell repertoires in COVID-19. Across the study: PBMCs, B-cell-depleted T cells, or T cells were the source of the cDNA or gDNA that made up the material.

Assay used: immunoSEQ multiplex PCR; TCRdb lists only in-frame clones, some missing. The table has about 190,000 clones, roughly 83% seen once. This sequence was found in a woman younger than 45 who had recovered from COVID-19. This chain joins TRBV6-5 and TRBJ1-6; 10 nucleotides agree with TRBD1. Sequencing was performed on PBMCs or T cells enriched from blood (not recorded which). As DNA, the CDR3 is TGTGCCAGCAGTTTCGGGACAGGGGATAATTCACCCCTCCACTTT. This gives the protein CASSFGTGDNSPLHF.